What follows are 22 T cell receptor beta chains derived from one specimen sequenced in a study of blood T cell repertoires in COVID-19. Repertoires were generated with immunoSEQ multiplex PCR, while TCRdb's copy carries only in-frame clones and drops some. The data hold over 200,000 clones, with roughly 89% observed a single time. The sequencing sample was made of PBMCs or T cells enriched from blood (not recorded which). Source of these receptors: a man in his thirties or forties who had been exposed to COVID-19.

The chain employs TRBV5-1 and TRBJ1-3, with D uncertain. The V end lost 4 bases, the J end lost 0 bases, and 11 bases lay between the germline ends. CDR3 length equals 15 residues. The germline gives CDR1 SGHRS, CDR2 YFSETQ. CDR3 in amino acids: CASSLGLNSGNTIYF. CDR3 sequence (DNA): TGCGCCAGCAGCCTGGGTCTTAACTCTGGAAACACCATATATTTT.

The gene calls are TRBV7-9 and TRBJ2-7; tentative D call: TRBD1 (5 bases). V was shortened by 5 bases and J by 5 bases, with 19 bases between the two germline ends. Germline V gene lookup returns CDR1 SEHNR and CDR2 FQNEAQ (reference sequence). This CDR3 contains 15 residues. CDR3 sequence: CASSTQWGEVHEQYF. DNA of the CDR3: TGTGCCAGCAGCACCCAATGGGGCGAAGTGCACGAGCAGTACTTC. Looking up the rest from reference TRBV7-9 and TRBJ2-7 gives the full variable domain: DTGVSQNPRHKITKRGQNVTFRCDPISEHNRLYWYRQTLGQGPEFLTYFQNEAQLEKSRLLSDRFSAERPKGSFSTLEIQRTEQGDSAMYLCASSTQWGEVHEQYFGPGTRLTVT.

This clone was seen a handful of times. The rearrangement links TRBV19 to TRBJ1-2; a possible D gene is TRBD1 (6 bases). Trimming left V 3 bases short and J 3 bases short, with 17 bases between. This CDR3 region has 16 residues. CDR1 LNHDA and CDR2 SQIVND come from the germline V gene (reference sequence). CDR3 sequence (DNA): TGTGCCAGTAGTATTGGTCCAGGGGAGTTTGACTATGGCTACACCTTC. It translates to CASSIGPGEFDYGYTF. The whole variable domain, remainder taken from reference TRBV19 and TRBJ1-2, is DGGITQSPKYLFRKEGQNVTLSCEQNLNHDAMYWYRQDPGQGLRLIYYSQIVNDFQKGDIAEGYSVSREKKESFPLTVTSAQKNPTAFYLCASSIGPGEFDYGYTFGSGTRLTVV.

This chain uses TRBV5-5 with TRBJ2-7; 11 positions agree with TRBD1. The CDR3 runs to 15 residues. With 0 bases clipped from V and 4 bases from J, the junction kept 3 bases outside the gene matches. Looked up from germline, CDR1 is SGHKS and CDR2 is YYEKEE (reference sequence). The DNA of the CDR3 is TGTGCCAGCAGCTTGGGGACAGGGGGCGTTTACGAGCAGTACTTC. Residues: CASSLGTGGVYEQYF.

The chain carries TRBV29-1 and TRBJ1-2, with 7 bases lining up with TRBD1. Germline-derived CDR1 and CDR2 are SQVTM and ANQGSEA. Trimming cost V 7 bases and J 0 bases; bases outside gene matches: 2. CDR3 size: 12 residues. As DNA, the CDR3 is TGCAGCGGGGACAGCTCTAACTATGGCTACACCTTC. It specifies CSGDSSNYGYTF.

The V call is TRBV21-1, the J call TRBJ2-7; the DNA was not compared with TRBD1, the D call given in the table. TRBV21-1 is a known pseudogene. The CDR3 is 16 residues long. Written as DNA, the CDR3 is TGTGCCAGCAGCACAGGTAGGACAGGGAGCTCCTACGAGCAGTACTTC. Its protein is CASSTGRTGSSYEQYF.

The chain is built from TRBV7-9 and TRBJ1-6, with D unresolved. V lost 7 bases, J lost 9 bases, and 19 bases lay in between. The CDR3 runs to 15 residues. CDR1 and CDR2 (germline): SEHNR, FQNEAQ (reference sequence). The CDR3 DNA sequence: TGTGCCAGCACCACTAAGACGGACTGGGGTTCACCCCTCCACTTT. This encodes CASTTKTDWGSPLHF.

This clone was seen just once. This chain uses TRBV24-1 with TRBJ1-1; tentatively, D is TRBD1 (6 bases). Germline lookup yields CDR1 KGHDR and CDR2 SFDVKD. V lost 6 bases and J 2 bases, leaving 24 bases between the germline ends. The CDR3 covers 18 residues. CDR3 in amino acids: CATSRTEATSPYNTEAFF. The CDR3 region has the DNA TGTGCCACCAGTAGGACAGAAGCAACATCCCCTTACAACACTGAAGCTTTCTTT.

The chain carries TRBV5-1 and TRBJ2-2, with a tentative D call TRBD2 (6 bases). This CDR3 has 14 amino acids. V was shortened by 4 bases and J by 3 bases, with 10 bases between the two germline ends. Germline CDR1 SGHRS, CDR2 YFSETQ. The CDR3, as DNA: TGCGCCAGCAGCGGGGGGTCGGACACCGGGGAGCTGTTTTTT. Translated: CASSGGSDTGELFF.

This clone was seen a single time. The chain joins TRBV29-1 to TRBJ1-4; D remains ambiguous. Trimming cost V 5 bases and J 1 base, with 17 bases left between them. The V gene's germline CDR1 is SQVTM and CDR2 ANQGSEA. The CDR3 runs to 16 residues. The CDR3 region is CSVYGQREGTNEKLFF. The CDR3 nucleotides are TGCAGCGTTTACGGGCAGAGGGAGGGAACTAATGAAAAACTGTTTTTT.

The gene calls are TRBV30 and TRBJ2-1, with D possibly being TRBD1 (5 bases). The CDR3 contains 15 residues. Trimming shortened V by 1 base and J by 0 bases, and 10 bases separated the two germline ends. CDR1 and CDR2 from the germline V gene are GTSNPN and SVGIG (reference sequence). This chain's CDR3 is CAWSADRSSYNEQFF. In DNA, the CDR3 is TGTGCCTGGAGTGCTGACAGATCCTCCTACAATGAGCAGTTCTTC.

This chain uses TRBV18 with TRBJ2-5, with 7 bases that match TRBD1. This CDR3 has 15 residues. V shed 4 bases and J 1 base; nucleotides not matched to a gene: 6. Looked up from germline, CDR1 is KGHSH and CDR2 is LQKENI. The CDR3 loop reads CASSRGQSGQETQYF. The CDR3 region has the DNA TGTGCCAGCTCACGGGGACAGTCTGGCCAAGAGACCCAGTACTTC. The whole variable domain, filled in from reference TRBV18 and TRBJ2-5, reads NAGVMQNPRHLVRRRGQEARLRCSPMKGHSHVYWYRQLPEEGLKFMVYLQKENIIDESGMPKERFSAEFPKEGPSILRIQQVVRGDSAAYFCASSRGQSGQETQYFGPGTRLLVL.

The CDR3 reads CAQQPHRVYGYTF. The DNA for the CDR3 is TGCGCCCAGCAACCCCACAGGGTCTATGGCTACACCTTC. The chain uses TRBV10-2 and TRBJ1-2; maybe TRBD1 (6 bases). The CDR3 is made up of 13 amino acids. V dropped 11 bases and J dropped 4 bases, with 17 bases sitting between them. CDR1 is WSHSY, CDR2 SAAADI, per germline.

This chain joins TRBV3-1 (or the pseudogene TRBV3-2) and TRBJ1-6; D perhaps matches TRBD1 (5 bases). Between the trimmed V and J ends, which lost 1 base and 7 bases, there was a span of 11 bases. Germline-derived CDR1 and CDR2 are LGHDT and YNNKEL (reference sequence). This CDR3 spans 15 amino acids. CDR3 bases: TGTGCCAGCAGCCAAGGGTTCAGGGTGAATTCACCCCTCCACTTT. It encodes CASSQGFRVNSPLHF.

V usage is TRBV30 and J usage is TRBJ2-7; 7 bases fit TRBD1. Germline V gene lookup returns CDR1 GTSNPN and CDR2 SVGIG (reference sequence). V lost 7 bases, J lost 3 bases, and 12 bases stayed unmatched. The CDR3 runs 14 residues. The CDR3 loop reads CASSPGTDNYEQYF. For the CDR3, the DNA is TGTGCCTCATCCCCCGGGACAGACAACTACGAGCAGTACTTC.

Comments on this clone: A read error may produce the germline difference seen at one junction end. The CDR3 protein is CASSLVRSGGQVNF. The DNA of the CDR3 is TGTGCCAGCAGCTTAGTTAGATCCGGGGGACAGGTCAACTTC. The V and J genes are TRBV11-2 and TRBJ2-5; TRBD1 matches at 8 bases. The length of the CDR3 is 14 residues. The germline V gene encodes CDR1 SGHAT and CDR2 FQNNGV.

This clone has a single count. This chain joins TRBV18 and TRBJ2-5; D is unclear. CDR1 is KGHSH, CDR2 LQKENI, per germline. V shed 2 bases and J shed 2 bases, with 9 bases lying between them. The CDR3 sequence is 14 residues long. The DNA for the CDR3 is TGTGCCAGCTCACCAAAAACTTCTCAAGAGACCCAGTACTTC. Encoded protein: CASSPKTSQETQYF.

CDR3 nucleotide sequence: TGTGCCAGCAGCCCGGGACAGAGGCAACGACACTATGGCTACACCTTC. Translating gives CASSPGQRQRHYGYTF. The chain has TRBV27 and TRBJ1-2, with TRBD1 identical over 7 bases. The germline V gene has CDR1 MNHEY and CDR2 SMNVEV (reference sequence). The CDR3 is made up of 16 amino acids. Trimming at V came to 6 bases and at J to 3 bases, leaving 13 bases not matched to a gene.

The J gene is TRBJ2-3, the V gene TRBV3-1 (or the pseudogene TRBV3-2); 9 bases align to TRBD2. The CDR3 sequence is 16 residues long. Germline V gene sequence: CDR1 LGHDT, CDR2 YNNKEL (reference sequence). V shed 4 bases and J 1 base; nucleotides not matched to a gene: 6. The CDR3 here is CASSPGAGGGTDTQYF. The CDR3 DNA is TGTGCCAGCAGCCCGGGGGCGGGGGGGGGCACAGATACGCAGTATTTT.

This clone is a singleton in its sample. This chain uses TRBV29-1 with TRBJ2-1; D is uncertain. Trimming cost V 7 bases and J 7 bases, with 8 bases left between them. This CDR3 is 10 amino acids long. Germline loops: CDR1 SQVTM, CDR2 ANQGSEA. The chain's CDR3 is CSGVLNEQFF. The CDR3 DNA sequence: TGCAGCGGAGTCCTTAATGAGCAGTTCTTC.

This clone was recorded only once. This chain uses TRBV19 with TRBJ2-5; TRBD2 matches at 11 bases. The length of the CDR3 is 17 residues. J gave up 1 base and V 5 bases, and 9 bases lay outside the gene matches. CDR1 and CDR2 from the germline V gene are LNHDA and SQIVND (reference sequence). The CDR3 coding sequence is TGTGCCAGTAGTTTACGACTAGCGGGGAAACCCCAAGAGACCCAGTACTTC. It translates to CASSLRLAGKPQETQYF.

This chain uses TRBV19 with TRBJ2-7; 9 bases match TRBD2. The CDR3 consists of 17 residues. With 4 bases clipped from V and 2 bases from J, the junction kept 12 bases outside the gene matches. Looked up from germline, CDR1 is LNHDA and CDR2 is SQIVND (reference sequence). CDR3 coding DNA: TGTGCCAGTAGTACCCGCGTTAAAGCGGGGGGAACCTACGAGCAGTACTTC. Translating it yields CASSTRVKAGGTYEQYF.